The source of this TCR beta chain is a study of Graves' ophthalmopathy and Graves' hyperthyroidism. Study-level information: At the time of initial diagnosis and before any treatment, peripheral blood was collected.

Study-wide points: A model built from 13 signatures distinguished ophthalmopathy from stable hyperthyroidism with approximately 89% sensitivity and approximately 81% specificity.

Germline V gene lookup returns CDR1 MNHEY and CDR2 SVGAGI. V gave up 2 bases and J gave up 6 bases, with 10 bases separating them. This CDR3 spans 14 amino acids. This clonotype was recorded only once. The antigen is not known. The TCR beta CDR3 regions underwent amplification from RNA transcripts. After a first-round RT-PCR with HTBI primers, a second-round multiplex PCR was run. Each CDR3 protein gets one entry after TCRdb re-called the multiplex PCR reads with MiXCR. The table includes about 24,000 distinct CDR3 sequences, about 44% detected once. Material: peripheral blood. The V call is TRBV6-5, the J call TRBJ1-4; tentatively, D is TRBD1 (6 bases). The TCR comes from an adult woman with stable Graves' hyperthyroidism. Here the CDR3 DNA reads TGTGCCAGCAGTTACAGGGGGGTTGATGAAAAACTGTTTTTT. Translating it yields CASSYRGVDEKLFF.